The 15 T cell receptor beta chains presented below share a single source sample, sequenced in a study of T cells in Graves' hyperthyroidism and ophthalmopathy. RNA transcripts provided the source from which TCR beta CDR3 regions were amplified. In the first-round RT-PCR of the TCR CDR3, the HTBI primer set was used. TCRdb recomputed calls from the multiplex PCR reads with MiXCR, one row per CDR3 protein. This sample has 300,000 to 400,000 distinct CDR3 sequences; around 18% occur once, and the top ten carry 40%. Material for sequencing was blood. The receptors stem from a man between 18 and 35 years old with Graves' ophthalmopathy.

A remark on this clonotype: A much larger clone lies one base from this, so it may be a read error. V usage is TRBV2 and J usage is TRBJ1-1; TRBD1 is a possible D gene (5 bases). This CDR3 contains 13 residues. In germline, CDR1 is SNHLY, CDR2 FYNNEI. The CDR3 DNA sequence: TGTGCCAGCAGCGAGGACAAGAACACTGAAGCTCTCTTT. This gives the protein CASSEDKNTEALF. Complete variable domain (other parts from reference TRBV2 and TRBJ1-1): EPEVTQTPSHQVTQMGQEVILRCVPISNHLYFYWYRQILGQKVEFLVSFYNNEISEKSEIFDDQFSVERPDGSNFTLKIRSTKLEDSAMYFCASSEDKNTEALFGQGTRLTVV.

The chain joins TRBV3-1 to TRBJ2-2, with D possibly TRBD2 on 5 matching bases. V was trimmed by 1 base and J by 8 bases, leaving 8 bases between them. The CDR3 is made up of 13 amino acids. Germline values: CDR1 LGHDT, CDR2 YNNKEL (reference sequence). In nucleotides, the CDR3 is TGTGCCAGCAGCCAAGGCGGCGGGGGGGAGCTGTTTTTT. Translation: CASSQGGGGELFF.

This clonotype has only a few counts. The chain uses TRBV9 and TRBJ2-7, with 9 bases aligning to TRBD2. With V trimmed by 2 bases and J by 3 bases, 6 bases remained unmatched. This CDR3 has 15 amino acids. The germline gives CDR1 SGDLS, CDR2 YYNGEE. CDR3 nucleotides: TGTGCCAGCAGCGTTTGGGCTAGCGGGAACTACGAGCAGTACTTC. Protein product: CASSVWASGNYEQYF.

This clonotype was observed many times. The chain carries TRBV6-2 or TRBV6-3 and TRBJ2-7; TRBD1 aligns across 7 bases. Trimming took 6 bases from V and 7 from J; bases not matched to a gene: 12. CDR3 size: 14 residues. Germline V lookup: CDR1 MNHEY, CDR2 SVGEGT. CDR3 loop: CASRAGTDRREQYF. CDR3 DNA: TGTGCCAGCAGGGCCGGGACAGACCGTCGGGAGCAGTACTTC.

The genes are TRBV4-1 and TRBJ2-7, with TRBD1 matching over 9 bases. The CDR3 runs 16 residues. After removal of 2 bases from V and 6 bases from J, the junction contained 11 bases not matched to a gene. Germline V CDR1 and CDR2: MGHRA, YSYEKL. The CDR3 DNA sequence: TGCGCCAGCAGCCAATCTGGGACAGGGTCCTTTTCCGAGCAGTACTTC. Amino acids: CASSQSGTGSFSEQYF.

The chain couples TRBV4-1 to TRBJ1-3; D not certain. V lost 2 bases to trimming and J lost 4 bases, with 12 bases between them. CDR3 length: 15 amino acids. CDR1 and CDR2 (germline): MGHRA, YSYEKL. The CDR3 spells CASSQMRDSGNTIYF. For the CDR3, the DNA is TGCGCCAGCAGCCAAATGCGGGATTCGGGAAACACCATATATTTT.

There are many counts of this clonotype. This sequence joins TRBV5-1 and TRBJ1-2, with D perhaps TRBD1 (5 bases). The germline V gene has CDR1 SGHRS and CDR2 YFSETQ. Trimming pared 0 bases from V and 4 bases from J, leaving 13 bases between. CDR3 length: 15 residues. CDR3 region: CASSLEGRGGYGYTF. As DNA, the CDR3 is TGCGCCAGCAGCTTGGAGGGCCGGGGGGGCTATGGCTACACCTTC.

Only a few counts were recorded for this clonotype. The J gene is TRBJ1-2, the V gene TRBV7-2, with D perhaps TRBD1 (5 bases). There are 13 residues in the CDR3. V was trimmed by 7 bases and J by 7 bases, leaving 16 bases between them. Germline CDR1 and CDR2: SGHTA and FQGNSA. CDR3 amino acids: CASTGGRALGYTF. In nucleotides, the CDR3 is TGTGCCAGCACGGGGGGTAGGGCGCTTGGCTACACCTTC.

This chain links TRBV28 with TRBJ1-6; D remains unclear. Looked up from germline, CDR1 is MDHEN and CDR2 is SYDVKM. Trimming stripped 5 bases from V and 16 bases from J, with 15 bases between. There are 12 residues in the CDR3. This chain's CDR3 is CASSQDGAQLHF. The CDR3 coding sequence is TGTGCCAGCAGTCAGGACGGAGCGCAACTCCACTTT.

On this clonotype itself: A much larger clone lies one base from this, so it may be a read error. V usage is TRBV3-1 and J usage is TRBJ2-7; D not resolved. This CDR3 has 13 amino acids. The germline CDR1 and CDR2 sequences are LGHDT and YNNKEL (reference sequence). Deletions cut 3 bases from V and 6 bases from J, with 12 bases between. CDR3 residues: CASSQLGGSEQYF. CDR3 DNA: TGTGCCAGCAGCCAGCTGGGCGGCAGCGAGCAGTACTTC.

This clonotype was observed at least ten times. The CDR3 coding sequence is TGTGCCAGCAGTTACGCCCGGTCGGTCTTGGGAGGTCAGCCCCAGCATTTT. It yields the protein CASSYARSVLGGQPQHF. The V gene is TRBV28, the J gene TRBJ1-5; D gene ambiguous. The V gene lost 4 bases and the J gene lost 6 bases, with 22 bases spanning the gap. Per the germline V gene, CDR1 is MDHEN and CDR2 is SYDVKM. The CDR3 covers 17 residues.

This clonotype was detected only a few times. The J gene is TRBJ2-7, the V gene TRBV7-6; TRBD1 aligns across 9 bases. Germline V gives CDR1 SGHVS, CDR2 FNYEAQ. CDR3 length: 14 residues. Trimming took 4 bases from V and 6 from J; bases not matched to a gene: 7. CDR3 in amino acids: CASSSGQGRSEQYF. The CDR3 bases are TGTGCCAGCAGCTCAGGACAGGGGAGAAGCGAGCAGTACTTC.

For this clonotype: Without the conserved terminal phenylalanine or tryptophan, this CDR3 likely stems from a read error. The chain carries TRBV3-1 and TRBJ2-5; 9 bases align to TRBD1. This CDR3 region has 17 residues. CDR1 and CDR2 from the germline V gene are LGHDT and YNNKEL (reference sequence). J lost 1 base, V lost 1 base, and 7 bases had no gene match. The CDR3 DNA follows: TGTGCCAGCAGCCAAGGTCAATACAGGGGGCGCCAAGAGACCCAGTACCTC. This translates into CASSQGQYRGRQETQYL.

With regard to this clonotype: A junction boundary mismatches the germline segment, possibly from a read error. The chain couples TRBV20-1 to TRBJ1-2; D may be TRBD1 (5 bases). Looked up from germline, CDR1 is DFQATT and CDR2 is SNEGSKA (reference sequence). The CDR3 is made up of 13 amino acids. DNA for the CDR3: TGCAGTGCTAGGGACATTACTAACTGTGGCTACACCTTC. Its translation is CSARDITNCGYTF.

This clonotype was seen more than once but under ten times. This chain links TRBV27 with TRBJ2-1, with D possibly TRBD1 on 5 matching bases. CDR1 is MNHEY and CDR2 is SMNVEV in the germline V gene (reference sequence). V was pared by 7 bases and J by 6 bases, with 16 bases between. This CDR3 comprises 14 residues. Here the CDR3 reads CASKPPDRLNEQFF. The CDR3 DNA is TGTGCCAGCAAACCCCCCGACAGACTCAATGAGCAGTTCTTC.